The clone carrying this T cell receptor beta chain came up many times. Its specificity is unknown. These data are taken from a study of spatial heterogeneity in lung cancer. Overall study context: Available follow-up PBMC samples were sequenced, at a median of roughly two years post-resection.

TCRdb itself ran the 5' RACE reads through MiXCR, one entry per CDR3 protein. The sample carries roughly 110,000 distinct CDR3 sequences, 10% to 11% recorded once. V dropped 5 bases and J dropped 6 bases, with 13 bases sitting between them. Germline lookup yields CDR1 SEHNR and CDR2 FQNEAQ (reference sequence). The length of the CDR3 is 13 residues. Noted time point: blood at routine non-recurrence follow-up after resection. From tumor, nontumor lung or frozen PBMC, whole RNA was taken unsorted for sequencing. Study findings and constraints: Blood carried ubiquitous expanded tumor TCRs more at resection than follow-up.

The chain combines TRBV7-9 with TRBJ1-2; D perhaps matches TRBD1 (5 bases). The material sequenced was PBMCs, taken at follow-up. The sequence derives from a female donor with early-stage non-small cell lung cancer. The CDR3 DNA reads TGTGCCAGCAGCACGCGACAGTCCCATGGCTACACCTTC. This sequence encodes CASSTRQSHGYTF.